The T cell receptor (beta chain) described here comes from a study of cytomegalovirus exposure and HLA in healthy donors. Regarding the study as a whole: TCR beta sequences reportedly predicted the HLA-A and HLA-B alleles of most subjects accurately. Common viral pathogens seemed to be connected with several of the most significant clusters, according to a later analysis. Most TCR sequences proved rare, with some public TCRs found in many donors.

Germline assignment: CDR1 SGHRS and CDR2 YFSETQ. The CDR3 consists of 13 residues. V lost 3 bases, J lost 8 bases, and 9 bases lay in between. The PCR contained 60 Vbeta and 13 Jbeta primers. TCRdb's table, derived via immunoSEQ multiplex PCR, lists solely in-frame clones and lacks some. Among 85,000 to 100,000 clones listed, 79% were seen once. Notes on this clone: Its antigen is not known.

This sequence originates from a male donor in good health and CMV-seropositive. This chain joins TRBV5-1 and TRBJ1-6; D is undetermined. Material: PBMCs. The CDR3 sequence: CASSYKSDSPLHF. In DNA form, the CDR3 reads TGCGCCAGCAGCTATAAGTCGGATTCACCCCTCCACTTT.